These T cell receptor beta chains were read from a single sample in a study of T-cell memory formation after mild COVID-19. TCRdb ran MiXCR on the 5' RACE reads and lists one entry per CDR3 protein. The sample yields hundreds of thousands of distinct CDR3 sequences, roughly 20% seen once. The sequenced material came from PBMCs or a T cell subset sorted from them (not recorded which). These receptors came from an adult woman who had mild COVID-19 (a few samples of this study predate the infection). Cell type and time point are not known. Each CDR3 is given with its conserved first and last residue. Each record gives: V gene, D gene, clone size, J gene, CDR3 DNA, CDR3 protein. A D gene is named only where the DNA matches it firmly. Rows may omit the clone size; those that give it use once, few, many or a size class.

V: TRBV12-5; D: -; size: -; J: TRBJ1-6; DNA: TGTGCTAGCAGCACCAATAATTCACCCCTCCACTTT; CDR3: CASSTNNSPLHF
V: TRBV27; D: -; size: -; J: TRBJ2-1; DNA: TGTGCCAGCAGTTTAGACTTTACCTACAATGAGCAGTTCTTC; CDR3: CASSLDFTYNEQFF
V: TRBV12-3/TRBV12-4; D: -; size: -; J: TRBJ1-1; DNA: TGTGCCAGCAGTCCCCCCCGGACGGTGAACACTGAAGCTTTCTTT; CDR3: CASSPPRTVNTEAFF
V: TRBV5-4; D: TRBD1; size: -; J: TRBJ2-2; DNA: TGTGCCAGCAGCCTAAGGACAGGGGAGAACACCGGGGAGCTGTTTTTT; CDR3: CASSLRTGENTGELFF
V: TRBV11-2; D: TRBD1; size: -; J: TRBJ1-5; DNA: TGTGCCAGCAGCAGGACAGGGGCTCAGCCCCAGCATTTT; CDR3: CASSRTGAQPQHF
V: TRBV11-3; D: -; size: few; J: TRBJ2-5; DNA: TGTGCCAGCAGACCGAGCGGGTTCCAAGAGACCCAGTACTTC; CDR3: CASRPSGFQETQYF
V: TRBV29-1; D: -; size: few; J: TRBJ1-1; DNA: TGCGGGGGCCTGGACCCTGAAGCTTTCTTT; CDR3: CGGLDPEAFF
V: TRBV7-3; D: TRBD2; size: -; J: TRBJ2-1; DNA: TGTGCCAGCAGCCTGACTAGCGGGAGGGCCGGGGACAATGAGCAGTTCTTC; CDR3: CASSLTSGRAGDNEQFF
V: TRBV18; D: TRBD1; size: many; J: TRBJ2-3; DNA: TGTGCCAGCTCACCACCGAACAGGGGGCGAGCAGATACGCAGTATTTT; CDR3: CASSPPNRGRADTQYF
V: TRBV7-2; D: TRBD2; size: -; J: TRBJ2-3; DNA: TGTGCCAGCAGCTTAGGTTTACTAGCGGGTGGCATCACAGATACGCAGTATTTT; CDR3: CASSLGLLAGGITDTQYF
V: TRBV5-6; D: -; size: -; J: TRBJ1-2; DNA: TGTGCCAGCAGCTTGGTGGTCGATGGGGCTAACTATGGCTACACCTTC; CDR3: CASSLVVDGANYGYTF
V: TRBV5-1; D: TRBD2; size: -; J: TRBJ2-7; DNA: TGCGCCAGCAGCCCGGGGACTAGCGGGGGGAAGCAGTACTTC; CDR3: CASSPGTSGGKQYF
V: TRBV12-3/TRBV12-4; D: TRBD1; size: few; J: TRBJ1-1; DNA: TGTGCCAGCAGCCTGGGACAGTTGATGTTGGAGGCTTTCTTT; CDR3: CASSLGQLMLEAFF
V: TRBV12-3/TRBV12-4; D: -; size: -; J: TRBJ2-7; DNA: TGTGCCAGCAGTTCTAGTTGGGTCTACGAGCAGTACTTC; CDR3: CASSSSWVYEQYF
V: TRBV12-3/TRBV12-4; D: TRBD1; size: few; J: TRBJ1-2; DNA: TGTGCCAGCAGTTTACCACACTGGACAGGGGCCTATGGCTACACCTTC; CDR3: CASSLPHWTGAYGYTF
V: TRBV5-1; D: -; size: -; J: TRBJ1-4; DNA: TGCGCCAGCAGCTTGACAGGGCTAGCATCTGAAAAACTGTTTTTT; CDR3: CASSLTGLASEKLFF
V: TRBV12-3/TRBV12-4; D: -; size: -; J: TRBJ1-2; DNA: TGTGCCAGCACGAGAAGTTATGGCTACACCTTC; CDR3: CASTRSYGYTF
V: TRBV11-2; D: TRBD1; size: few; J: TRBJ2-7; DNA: TGTGCCAGCAGCGGGGACAGTAACTCCTACGAGCAGTACTTC; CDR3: CASSGDSNSYEQYF
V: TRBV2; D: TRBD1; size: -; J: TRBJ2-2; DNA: TGTGCCAGCGGAGGACAGGCCGGGGAGCTGTTTTTT; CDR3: CASGGQAGELFF
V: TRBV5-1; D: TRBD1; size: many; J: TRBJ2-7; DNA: TGCGCCAGCAGCAGGTCTACGGGACAGGGCTACGAGCAGTACTTC; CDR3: CASSRSTGQGYEQYF
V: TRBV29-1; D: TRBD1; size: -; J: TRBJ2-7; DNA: TGCAGCGTTGAGGCAGGGGGCAACGAGCAGTACTTC; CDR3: CSVEAGGNEQYF
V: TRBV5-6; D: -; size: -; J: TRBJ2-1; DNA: TGTGCCAGCAGCTTGGAGCTGTGGGGGGCTTACAATGAGCAGTTCTTC; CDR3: CASSLELWGAYNEQFF
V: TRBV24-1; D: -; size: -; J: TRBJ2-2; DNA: TGTGCCACCAGTGATTCGAGCCTGCTGAACACCGGGGAGCTGTTTTTT; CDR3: CATSDSSLLNTGELFF
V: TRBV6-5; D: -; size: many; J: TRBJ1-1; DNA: TGTGCCAGCAGTTCAAACGCGAACACTGAAGCTTTCTTT; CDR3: CASSSNANTEAFF
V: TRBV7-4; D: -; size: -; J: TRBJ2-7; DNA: TGTGCCAGCAGCTTCTATATCGGGGGCCCCTCCTACGAGCAGTACTTC; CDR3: CASSFYIGGPSYEQYF
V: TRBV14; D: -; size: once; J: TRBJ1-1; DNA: TGTGCCAGCAGCTCCAAAAGATATGAAGCTTTCTTT; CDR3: CASSSKRYEAFF
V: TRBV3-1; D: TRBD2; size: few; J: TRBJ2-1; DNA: TGTGCCAGCAGCAGGACTAGCGGGAGGGGACCCTACAATGAGCAGTTCTTC; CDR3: CASSRTSGRGPYNEQFF
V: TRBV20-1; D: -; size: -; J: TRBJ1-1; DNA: TGCAGTGCTTCCCAGACGGGGAACACTGAAGCTTTCTTT; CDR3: CSASQTGNTEAFF
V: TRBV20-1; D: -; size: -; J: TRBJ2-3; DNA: TGCAGTGCTAGACAGACCCGGGCGGATACGCAGTATTTT; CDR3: CSARQTRADTQYF
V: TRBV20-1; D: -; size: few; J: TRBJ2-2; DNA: TGCAGTGCTAGAACCAACACCGGGGAGCTGTTTTTT; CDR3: CSARTNTGELFF
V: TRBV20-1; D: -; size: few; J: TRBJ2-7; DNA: TGCAGTGCTAGGTTGAGCTCCCTAAGCTACGAGCAGTACTTC; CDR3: CSARLSSLSYEQYF
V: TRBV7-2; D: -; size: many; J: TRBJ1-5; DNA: TGTGCCAGCAGCTTATTAGGCCCAAATCAGCCCCAGCATTTT; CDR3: CASSLLGPNQPQHF
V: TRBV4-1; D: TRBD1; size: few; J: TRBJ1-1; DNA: TGCGCCAGCAGCCCAATCCATACAGGGGGGAACACTGAAGCTTTCTTT; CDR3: CASSPIHTGGNTEAFF
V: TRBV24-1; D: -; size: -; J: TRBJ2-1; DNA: TGTGCCACCAGTGACCCCGGGACAATTTACAATGAGCAGTTCTTC; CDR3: CATSDPGTIYNEQFF
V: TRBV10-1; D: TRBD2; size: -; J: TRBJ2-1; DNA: TGCGCCAGCAGTGGTAGCGGGAGTAGTTGGAATGAGCAGTTCTTC; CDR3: CASSGSGSSWNEQFF